What follows are 9 T cell receptor beta chains derived from one specimen sequenced in a study of CD8+ T cells in alopecia areata. The treatment here: oral pan-JAK inhibitor, 5-10 mg twice daily. After isolation, RNA underwent reverse transcription to generate cDNA as the sequencing template. TCRdb's table, derived via immunoSEQ multiplex PCR, lists solely in-frame clones and lacks some. The sample carries about 210,000 clones, 50% to 70% recorded once. The input for sequencing was CD4+ T cells sorted from blood, taken at week 4, from a patient treated with tofacitinib. The origin of the receptors is a human donor with alopecia areata.

The CDR3 loop is CSVQHRQLETQYF. Written as DNA, the CDR3 is TGCAGCGTTCAACATAGACAGCTTGAGACGCAGTATTTT. The V call is TRBV29-1, the J call TRBJ2-3; tentative D call: TRBD1 (5 bases). The CDR3 is 13 amino acids. Trimming removed 5 bases from V and 9 bases from J, with 18 bases in between. The germline V gene encodes CDR1 SQVTM and CDR2 ANQGSEA.

This clone came up many times. This sequence joins TRBV7-2 and TRBJ1-2, with D unclear. The CDR3 totals 12 residues. Germline CDR1 is SGHTA and CDR2 is FQGNSA. The germline V and J ends were trimmed by 0 bases and 5 bases, with 4 bases remaining between them. CDR3 bases: TGTGCCAGCAGCTTAGCTGGGTATGGCTACACCTTC. Protein sequence: CASSLAGYGYTF. Together with reference TRBV7-2 and TRBJ1-2, the CDR3 gives the full variable domain: GAGVSQSPSNKVTEKGKDVELRCDPISGHTALYWYRQSLGQGLEFLIYFQGNSAPDKSGLPSDRFSAERTGGSVSTLTIQRTQQEDSAVYLCASSLAGYGYTFGSGTRLTVV.

This clone was seen a handful of times. This chain links TRBV6-4 with TRBJ1-6, with D uncertain. Germline V gives CDR1 MRHNA, CDR2 SNTAGT. Trimming removed 5 bases from V and 12 bases from J, with 14 bases in between. The CDR3 has 13 residues. This CDR3 reads CASSSEWGGPLHF. CDR3 DNA sequence: TGTGCCAGCAGTAGCGAGTGGGGAGGACCCCTCCACTTT.

This clone was counted only a few times. The chain has TRBV28 and TRBJ2-1; tentative D call: TRBD2 (6 bases). Germline loops: CDR1 MDHEN, CDR2 SYDVKM. The V and J ends lost 9 bases and 5 bases respectively, with 17 bases between them. The CDR3 contains 14 residues. This chain's CDR3 is CASKLGGTHNEQFF. CDR3 in DNA: TGTGCCAGTAAGCTGGGTGGGACTCACAATGAGCAGTTCTTC.

The table lists this clone with a few counts. The chain has TRBV14 and TRBJ1-6; TRBD1 might be the D (5 bases). The CDR3 has 13 amino acids. V was shortened by 7 bases and J by 4 bases, with 8 bases between the two germline ends. The germline gives CDR1 SGHDN, CDR2 FVKESK. CDR3 coding DNA: TGTGCCAGCAAGGGGCAGTATAATTCACCCCTCCACTTT. Protein product: CASKGQYNSPLHF.

This clone showed up just once. This chain links TRBV5-1 with TRBJ2-1, with 12 bases lining up with TRBD1. CDR1 is SGHRS and CDR2 is YFSETQ in the germline V gene. The CDR3 contains 16 residues. The J segment lost 9 bases and the V segment lost 4 bases, leaving 11 bases of the junction unmatched. This CDR3 reads CASSGDRGQTFGEQFF. In DNA, the CDR3 is TGCGCCAGCAGCGGGGACAGGGGGCAAACGTTTGGTGAGCAGTTCTTC.

The chain couples TRBV6-1 to TRBJ1-2, with a tentative D call TRBD1 (6 bases). The CDR3 totals 14 residues. V was cut by 1 base and J by 5 bases, with 11 bases left in between. Germline assignment: CDR1 MNHNS and CDR2 SASEGT. The CDR3, as DNA: TGTGCCAGCAGTGAAGGGACAGCGTTATATGGCTACACCTTC. Encoded protein: CASSEGTALYGYTF.

V gene TRBV5-1 combines with J gene TRBJ2-1, with 12 bases identical to TRBD2. This CDR3 has 15 amino acids. V dropped 4 bases and J dropped 7; count of bases not matched to a gene: 6. Looked up from germline, CDR1 is SGHRS and CDR2 is YFSETQ. The CDR3 sequence: CASSHRLAGENEQFF. Written as DNA, the CDR3 is TGCGCCAGCAGCCATCGACTAGCGGGGGAGAATGAGCAGTTCTTC.

This clone was counted a few times. The chain links TRBV7-2 to TRBJ2-3, with D maybe TRBD2 (5 bases). Germline lookup yields CDR1 SGHTA and CDR2 FQGNSA. This CDR3 is 13 amino acids long. V shed 5 bases and J shed 7 bases, with 13 bases lying between them. CDR3 loop: CASSPERGYTQYF. As DNA, the CDR3 is TGTGCCAGCAGCCCCGAACGGGGTTATACGCAGTATTTT.